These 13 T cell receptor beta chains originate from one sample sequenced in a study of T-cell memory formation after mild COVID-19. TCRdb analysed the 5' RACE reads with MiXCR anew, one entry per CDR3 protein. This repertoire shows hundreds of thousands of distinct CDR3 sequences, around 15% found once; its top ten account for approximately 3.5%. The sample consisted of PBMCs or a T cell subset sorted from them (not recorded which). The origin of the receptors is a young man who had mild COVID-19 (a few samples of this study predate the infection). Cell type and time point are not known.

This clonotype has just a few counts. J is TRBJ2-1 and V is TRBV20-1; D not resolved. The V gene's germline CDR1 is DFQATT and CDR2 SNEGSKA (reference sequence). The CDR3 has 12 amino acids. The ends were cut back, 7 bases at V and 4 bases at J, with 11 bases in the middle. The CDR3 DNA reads TGCAGTGTCGCGATACTTTACAATGAGCAGTTCTTC. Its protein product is CSVAILYNEQFF.

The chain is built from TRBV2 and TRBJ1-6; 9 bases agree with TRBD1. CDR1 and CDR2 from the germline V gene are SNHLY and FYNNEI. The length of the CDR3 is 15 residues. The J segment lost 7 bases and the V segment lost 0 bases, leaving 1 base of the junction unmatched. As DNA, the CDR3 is TGTGCCAGCAGTGAAGCGGGACAGGGAAATTCACCCCTCCACTTT. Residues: CASSEAGQGNSPLHF.

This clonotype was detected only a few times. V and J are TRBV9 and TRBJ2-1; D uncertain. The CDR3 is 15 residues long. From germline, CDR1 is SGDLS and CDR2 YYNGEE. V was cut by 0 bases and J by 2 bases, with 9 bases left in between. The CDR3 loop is CASSVEATTYNEQFF. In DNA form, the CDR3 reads TGTGCCAGCAGCGTAGAGGCCACGACCTACAATGAGCAGTTCTTC.

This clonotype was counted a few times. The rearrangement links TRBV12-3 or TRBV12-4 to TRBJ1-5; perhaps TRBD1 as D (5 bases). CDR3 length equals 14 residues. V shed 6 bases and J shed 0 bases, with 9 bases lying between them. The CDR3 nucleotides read TGTGCCAGCAGGGGGACTGATAGCAATCAGCCCCAGCATTTT. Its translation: CASRGTDSNQPQHF.

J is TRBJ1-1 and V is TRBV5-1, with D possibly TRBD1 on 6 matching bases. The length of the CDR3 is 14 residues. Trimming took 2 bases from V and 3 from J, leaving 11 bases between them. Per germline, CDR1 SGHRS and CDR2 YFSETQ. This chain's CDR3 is CASSFQQGDTEAFF. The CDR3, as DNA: TGCGCCAGCAGCTTCCAACAGGGAGACACTGAAGCTTTCTTT.

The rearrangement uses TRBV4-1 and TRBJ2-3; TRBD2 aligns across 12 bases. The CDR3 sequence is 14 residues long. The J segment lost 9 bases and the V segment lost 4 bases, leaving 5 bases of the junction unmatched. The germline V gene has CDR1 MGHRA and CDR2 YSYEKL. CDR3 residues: CASSPSGGESTQYF. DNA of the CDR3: TGCGCCAGCAGCCCTAGCGGGGGGGAATCAACGCAGTATTTT.

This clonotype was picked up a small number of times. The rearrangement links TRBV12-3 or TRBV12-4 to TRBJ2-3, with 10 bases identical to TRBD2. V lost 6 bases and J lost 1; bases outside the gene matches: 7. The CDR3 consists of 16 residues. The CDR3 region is CASRGLAGARTDTQYF. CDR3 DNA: TGTGCCAGCAGGGGCCTAGCGGGGGCCCGCACAGATACGCAGTATTTT.

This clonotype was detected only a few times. The CDR3: CASSLMAVAGGYTQYF. The CDR3 coding sequence is TGTGCCAGCAGCTTAATGGCCGTAGCGGGGGGGTATACGCAGTATTTT. The gene calls are TRBV7-3 and TRBJ2-3; 11 bases agree with TRBD2. The CDR3 length is 16 residues. CDR1 and CDR2 (germline): SGHTA, FQGTGA. Germline trimming cut 1 base from V and 7 bases from J; bases unmatched to any gene: 7.

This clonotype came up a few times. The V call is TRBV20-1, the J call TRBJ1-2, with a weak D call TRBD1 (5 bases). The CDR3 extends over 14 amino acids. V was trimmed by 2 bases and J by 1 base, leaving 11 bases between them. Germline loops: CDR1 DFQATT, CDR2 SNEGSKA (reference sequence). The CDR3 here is CSARRQKINYGYTF. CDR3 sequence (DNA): TGCAGTGCTAGACGACAGAAAATTAACTATGGCTACACCTTC.

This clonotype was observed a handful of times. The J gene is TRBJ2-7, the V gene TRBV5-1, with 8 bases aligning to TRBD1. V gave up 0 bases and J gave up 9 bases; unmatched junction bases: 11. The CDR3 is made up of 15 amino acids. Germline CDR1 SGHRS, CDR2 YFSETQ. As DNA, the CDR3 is TGCGCCAGCAGCTTGGATTCACAGGGGGGTGTAGTGCAGTACTTC. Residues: CASSLDSQGGVVQYF.

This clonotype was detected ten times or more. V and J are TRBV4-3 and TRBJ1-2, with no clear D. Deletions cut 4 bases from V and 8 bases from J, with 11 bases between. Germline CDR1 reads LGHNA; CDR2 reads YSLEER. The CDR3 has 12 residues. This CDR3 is CASSRRSGGYTF. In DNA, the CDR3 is TGCGCCAGCAGCCGCCGATCTGGAGGCTACACCTTC.

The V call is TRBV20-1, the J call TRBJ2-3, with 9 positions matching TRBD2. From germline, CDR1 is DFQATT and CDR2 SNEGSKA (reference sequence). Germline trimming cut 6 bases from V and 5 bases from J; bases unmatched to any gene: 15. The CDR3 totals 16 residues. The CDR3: CSASQGRGGRGDTQYF. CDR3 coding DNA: TGCAGTGCCTCTCAGGGGCGGGGGGGCCGCGGAGATACGCAGTATTTT.

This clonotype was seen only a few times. CDR3 in amino acids: CSVEGDFYGGYTF. The CDR3 DNA follows: TGCAGCGTTGAGGGGGACTTCTACGGTGGCTACACCTTC. The genes are TRBV29-1 and TRBJ1-2; D is perhaps TRBD1 (5 bases). Between the trimmed V and J ends, which lost 3 bases and 7 bases, there was a span of 15 bases. This CDR3 has 13 residues. Germline V gene sequence: CDR1 SQVTM, CDR2 ANQGSEA.